This passage covers 16 T cell receptor beta chains from one sample sequenced in a study of cytomegalovirus exposure and HLA in healthy donors. PCR was performed using 60 Vbeta and 13 Jbeta primers. Assay: immunoSEQ multiplex PCR; the TCRdb copy retains only in-frame clones and omits some. This sample's table has some 160,000 clones. The source material was PBMCs. The source is a man aged 25 to 40 in good health and CMV-seronegative.

The rearrangement uses TRBV30 and TRBJ2-5; D is ambiguous. Trimming left V 2 bases short and J 1 base short, with 17 bases between. Germline assignment: CDR1 GTSNPN and CDR2 SVGIG (reference sequence). This CDR3 region has 16 residues. The CDR3 DNA is TGTGCCTGGAGTAGACGGCGGCTCCTCTTCCAAGAGACCCAGTACTTC. The encoded protein is CAWSRRRLLFQETQYF.

The chain is built from TRBV6-5 and TRBJ1-1; 8 positions agree with TRBD1. Germline CDR1 reads MNHEY; CDR2 reads SVGAGI. The V gene end was trimmed by 1 base and the J gene end by 9 bases; junction bases not matched to a gene: 7. This CDR3 is built from 14 residues. CDR3 amino acids: CASSYYGQGGQAFF. CDR3 DNA sequence: TGTGCCAGCAGTTACTACGGACAGGGAGGTCAAGCTTTCTTT.

The gene calls are TRBV7-6 and TRBJ2-1, with 10 nucleotides matching TRBD2. With 2 bases clipped from V and 9 bases from J, the junction kept 10 bases outside the gene matches. The CDR3 loop spans 16 amino acids. The germline CDR1 and CDR2 sequences are SGHVS and FNYEAQ. CDR3 sequence: CASSLPLAGVGGEQFF. CDR3 nucleotides: TGTGCCAGCAGCTTACCCCTAGCGGGAGTAGGCGGTGAGCAGTTCTTC. Complete variable domain (other parts from reference TRBV7-6 and TRBJ2-1): GAGVSQSPRYKVTKRGQDVALRCDPISGHVSLYWYRQALGQGPEFLTYFNYEAQQDKSGLPNDRFSAERPEGSISTLTIQRTEQRDSAMYRCASSLPLAGVGGEQFFGPGTRLTVL.

This chain links TRBV18 with TRBJ2-1; weak D call: TRBD2 (6 bases). The length of the CDR3 is 13 residues. V gave up 8 bases and J gave up 1 base, with 9 bases separating them. CDR1 and CDR2 from the germline V gene are KGHSH and LQKENI. CDR3 coding DNA: TGTGCCAGCGGAGCGGGTTCCTACAATGAGCAGTTCTTC. Its protein product is CASGAGSYNEQFF. Variable domain in full (rest from reference TRBV18 and TRBJ2-1): NAGVMQNPRHLVRRRGQEARLRCSPMKGHSHVYWYRQLPEEGLKFMVYLQKENIIDESGMPKERFSAEFPKEGPSILRIQQVVRGDSAAYFCASGAGSYNEQFFGPGTRLTVL.

The chain uses TRBV6-1 and TRBJ2-1, with 11 bases matching TRBD1. The V segment lost 3 bases and the J segment 7 bases; nucleotides outside the gene matches: 17. Germline values: CDR1 MNHNS, CDR2 SASEGT. The CDR3 totals 19 residues. CDR3 sequence (DNA): TGTGCCAGCAGTGATTCAACACCGTCCGGGACAGGGGGAGGAAATGAGCAGTTCTTC. This sequence encodes CASSDSTPSGTGGGNEQFF.

The rearrangement links TRBV11-3 to TRBJ2-5; 10 bases align to TRBD1. The CDR3 runs 18 residues. Trimming took 1 base from V and 1 from J; bases not matched to a gene: 9. CDR1 is SGHNT, CDR2 YENEEA, per germline. CDR3 loop: CASSLGWSDRGSQETQYF. As DNA, the CDR3 is TGTGCCAGCAGCTTAGGGTGGTCGGACAGGGGGTCCCAAGAGACCCAGTACTTC.

The chain is built from TRBV11-2 and TRBJ2-3; 9 bases match TRBD2. The CDR3 runs to 16 residues. In germline, CDR1 is SGHAT, CDR2 FQNNGV. The junction had 9 bases not matched to a gene; V was cut back by 5 bases and J by 3 bases. The CDR3 DNA reads TGTGCCAGCAGCGCTAGCGGGAAGGTGAGGACAGATACGCAGTATTTT. This gives the protein CASSASGKVRTDTQYF.

The V gene is TRBV2, the J gene TRBJ1-5, with a weak D call TRBD1 (5 bases). The CDR3 is 15 amino acids. Germline assignment: CDR1 SNHLY and CDR2 FYNNEI. Trimming pared 5 bases from V and 4 bases from J, leaving 15 bases between. CDR3 sequence (DNA): TGTGCCAGCAGTTTCCAGGGTGTTCTAAATCAGCCCCAGCATTTT. Translation gives CASSFQGVLNQPQHF.

This chain joins TRBV29-1 and TRBJ2-7; TRBD1 agrees at 8 bases. The CDR3 spans 15 residues. V lost 7 bases, J lost 6 bases, and 17 bases stayed unmatched. From germline, CDR1 is SQVTM and CDR2 ANQGSEA. The CDR3 protein is CSAGTGHSSTSEQYF. CDR3 DNA sequence: TGCAGCGCCGGGACAGGCCACAGCAGCACGAGCGAGCAGTACTTC.

The genes are TRBV27 and TRBJ2-5, with 10 bases aligning to TRBD2. Germline CDR1 and CDR2: MNHEY and SMNVEV (reference sequence). This CDR3 comprises 16 residues. The J segment lost 5 bases and the V segment lost 4 bases, leaving 10 bases of the junction unmatched. DNA for the CDR3: TGTGCCAGCAGTTCCAGTAGGCTAGCGGGAGTGGAGACCCAGTACTTC. Translated: CASSSSRLAGVETQYF.

The V gene is TRBV2, the J gene TRBJ2-5; 12 bases map to TRBD2. Germline values: CDR1 SNHLY, CDR2 FYNNEI. After removal of 8 bases from V and 5 bases from J, the junction contained 6 bases not matched to a gene. CDR3 length equals 14 residues. CDR3 nucleotides: TGTGCCAGCCCTAGCGGGAGGGCCGGGGAGACCCAGTACTTC. Translated, it gives CASPSGRAGETQYF.

The chain employs TRBV10-3 and TRBJ1-1, with TRBD1 identical over 11 bases. There are 18 residues in the CDR3. V trimming: 0 bases; J trimming: 3 bases; junction bases outside the gene matches: 9. From germline, CDR1 is ENHRY and CDR2 SYGVKD. The CDR3: CAISESRDRGSVYTEAFF. CDR3 bases: TGTGCCATCAGTGAGTCTCGGGACAGGGGGAGTGTATACACTGAAGCTTTCTTT.

This chain uses TRBV11-2 with TRBJ1-2, with D perhaps matching TRBD1 (5 bases). Germline V gene lookup returns CDR1 SGHAT and CDR2 FQNNGV. V gave up 4 bases and J gave up 5 bases, with 11 bases separating them. The CDR3 spans 13 residues. This CDR3 reads CASSWGREYGYTF. In DNA form, the CDR3 reads TGTGCCAGCAGCTGGGGGAGGGAGTATGGCTACACCTTC.

Concerning this clone itself: The junction differs from germline at one of its ends, possibly a read error. Other nucleotide sequences in the sample specify the same CDR3. This chain connects TRBV10-3 to TRBJ2-7, with 8 bases matching TRBD1. The germline gives CDR1 ENHRY, CDR2 SYGVKD. The CDR3 has 16 residues. The chain's CDR3 is CAISESGQGGSYEQYF. The CDR3 DNA sequence: TGCGCCATCAGTGAGTCAGGACAGGGTGGGTCCTACGAGCAGTACTTC.

CDR3 residues: CASSERTVPNEKLFF. CDR3 coding DNA: TGTGCCAGCAGTGAAAGGACTGTGCCTAATGAAAAACTGTTTTTT. V gene TRBV6-1 combines with J gene TRBJ1-4; D gene unclear. The CDR3 has 15 residues. Germline loops: CDR1 MNHNS, CDR2 SASEGT. Trimming stripped 2 bases from V and 3 bases from J, with 10 bases between.

The V and J genes are TRBV27 and TRBJ2-7; 10 bases fit TRBD2. Germline V gene data show CDR1 as MNHEY and CDR2 as SMNVEV (reference sequence). With 5 bases clipped from V and 3 bases from J, the junction kept 10 bases outside the gene matches. The CDR3 is 16 amino acids. The DNA for the CDR3 is TGTGCCAGCAGTAGGGTCGGACTAGCGGAACACTACGAGCAGTACTTC. Protein sequence: CASSRVGLAEHYEQYF.